Below, 26 T cell receptor beta chains from the same sample are listed, as sequenced in a study of shared clonotypes between healthy human individuals. Clones were read by immunoSEQ multiplex PCR, and TCRdb kept only the in-frame ones, dropping some. The sample lists nearly 1 million clones, approximately 80% occurring once. Sequencing was done on a sample of memory CD4+ T cells sorted from blood. Subset denoted: CD45RA-negative fraction. The receptors stem from a man younger than 30 in good health.

The J gene is TRBJ1-2, the V gene TRBV27; D unresolved. CDR1 is MNHEY and CDR2 is SMNVEV in the germline V gene (reference sequence). This CDR3 contains 13 residues. The ends were cut back, 5 bases at V and 5 bases at J, with 12 bases in the middle. DNA for the CDR3: TGTGCCAGCAGTGTAGATAGGGATTATGGCTACACCTTC. Protein: CASSVDRDYGYTF.

This clone was seen more than once but under ten times. This chain connects TRBV28 to TRBJ1-5, with 9 bases fitting TRBD1. V shed 6 bases and J 1 base; nucleotides not matched to a gene: 7. Germline CDR1 MDHEN, CDR2 SYDVKM. The CDR3 totals 16 residues. The CDR3 region has the DNA TGTGCCAGCAGACAACAGGGGGCGCGGAGCAATCAGCCCCAGCATTTT. Its protein is CASRQQGARSNQPQHF. Full variable domain (rest looked up from reference TRBV28 and TRBJ1-5): DVKVTQSSRYLVKRTGEKVFLECVQDMDHENMFWYRQDPGLGLRLIYFSYDVKMKEKGDIPEGYSVSREKKERFSLILESASTNQTSMYLCASRQQGARSNQPQHFGDGTRLSIL.

CDR3 bases: TGTGCCAGCAGTTTATACGGACTAGCGGGGGGAACAGATACGCAGTATTTT. It yields the protein CASSLYGLAGGTDTQYF. The chain combines TRBV27 with TRBJ2-3, with TRBD2 matching 14 bases. Trimming at V came to 1 base and at J to 3 bases, leaving 3 bases not matched to a gene. The CDR3 has 17 residues. Germline-derived CDR1 and CDR2 are MNHEY and SMNVEV (reference sequence).

The chain is built from TRBV6-1 and TRBJ2-1; TRBD1 is a possible D gene (6 bases). The CDR3 is 16 amino acids. Trimming cost V 2 bases and J 0 bases, with 11 bases left between them. CDR1 and CDR2 (germline): MNHNS, SASEGT. The CDR3 here is CASSERADSSYNEQFF. Here the CDR3 DNA reads TGTGCCAGCAGTGAAAGGGCGGACAGCTCCTACAATGAGCAGTTCTTC.

The genes are TRBV2 and TRBJ1-2; TRBD1 agrees at 7 bases. The J segment lost 7 bases and the V segment lost 7 bases, leaving 15 bases of the junction unmatched. The CDR3 length is 15 residues. Germline CDR1 and CDR2: SNHLY and FYNNEI. DNA for the CDR3: TGTGCCAGCACCAGCGGGACAGCCCCTCAGGGTGGCTACACCTTC. Residues: CASTSGTAPQGGYTF.

This rearrangement joins TRBV9 to TRBJ2-5, with D possibly matching TRBD2 (6 bases). This CDR3 has 15 residues. Germline V gives CDR1 SGDLS, CDR2 YYNGEE. The ends were cut back, 3 bases at V and 3 bases at J, with 15 bases in the middle. This chain's CDR3 is CASSAATRLEETQYF. DNA for the CDR3: TGTGCCAGCAGCGCCGCGACTAGACTTGAAGAGACCCAGTACTTC.

CDR3 sequence reads: CASSRAGTGDDEQFF. The DNA for the CDR3 is TGTGCCAGCAGCCGCGCCGGGACAGGGGACGATGAGCAGTTCTTC. This chain uses TRBV4-2 with TRBJ2-1, with 10 bases lining up with TRBD1. Trimming removed 4 bases from V and 8 bases from J; junction bases left unmatched: 8. This CDR3 is 15 amino acids long. Germline V CDR1 and CDR2: LGHNA, YNFKEQ.

V usage is TRBV9 and J usage is TRBJ1-2, with a possible D match to TRBD1 (5 bases). V was pared by 6 bases and J by 8 bases, with 20 bases between. From germline, CDR1 is SGDLS and CDR2 YYNGEE. There are 14 residues in the CDR3. CDR3 nucleotides: TGTGCCAGCACCCCATCACCAGGGAGTGGAGGCTACACCTTC. Protein product: CASTPSPGSGGYTF.

To note about this clone: Other DNA sequences in this specimen translate into the identical CDR3. J is TRBJ1-1 and V is TRBV5-1; D remains unclear. Trimming removed 2 bases at V and 1 base at J, with 12 bases between. Germline assignment: CDR1 SGHRS and CDR2 YFSETQ. The CDR3 loop spans 15 amino acids. In DNA form, the CDR3 reads TGCGCCAGCAGCTTAGGCCGGGCCGCGAACACTGAAGCTTTCTTT. This encodes CASSLGRAANTEAFF. Filled out from reference TRBV5-1 and TRBJ1-1, the complete variable domain reads KAGVTQTPRYLIKTRGQQVTLSCSPISGHRSVSWYQQTPGQGLQFLFEYFSETQRNKGNFPGRFSGRQFSNSRSEMNVSTLELGDSALYLCASSLGRAANTEAFFGQGTRLTVV.

This chain joins TRBV6-1 and TRBJ1-5; 10 positions agree with TRBD1. The CDR3 covers 17 residues. Germline-derived CDR1 and CDR2 are MNHNS and SASEGT. J gave up 11 bases and V 0 bases, and 13 bases lay outside the gene matches. The CDR3 sequence: CASSEARTGTGARAQHF. DNA for the CDR3: TGTGCCAGCAGTGAAGCTAGAACCGGGACAGGGGCCAGAGCCCAGCATTTT.

The chain combines TRBV5-1 with TRBJ2-2, with 11 bases fitting TRBD2. V was clipped by 5 bases and J by 2 bases; unmatched bases: 8. Germline CDR1 reads SGHRS; CDR2 reads YFSETQ. CDR3 length equals 17 residues. The CDR3 bases are TGCGCCAGCAGTATACTAGCGGGGGTCCGAAACACCGGGGAGCTGTTTTTT. This codes for CASSILAGVRNTGELFF. Full variable domain (missing parts from reference TRBV5-1 and TRBJ2-2): KAGVTQTPRYLIKTRGQQVTLSCSPISGHRSVSWYQQTPGQGLQFLFEYFSETQRNKGNFPGRFSGRQFSNSRSEMNVSTLELGDSALYLCASSILAGVRNTGELFFGEGSRLTVL.

The chain employs TRBV2 and TRBJ1-5; D unclear. With 6 bases removed from V and 10 bases from J, the gap between germline ends came to 10 bases. The CDR3 length is 11 residues. Germline CDR1 SNHLY, CDR2 FYNNEI. As DNA, the CDR3 is TGTGCCAGCAGGTACGCTGGTCCCCAGCATTTT. Protein product: CASRYAGPQHF.

This rearrangement joins TRBV5-4 to TRBJ2-5; 10 nucleotides agree with TRBD1. With V trimmed by 4 bases and J by 2 bases, 11 bases remained unmatched. Germline V gene data show CDR1 as SGHNT and CDR2 as YYREEE (reference sequence). The length of the CDR3 is 17 residues. CDR3 DNA sequence: TGTGCCAGCAGCCGCGGGGGGACAGGGGTTACGCAAGAGACCCAGTACTTC. Amino acid sequence: CASSRGGTGVTQETQYF. The full variable domain, in which reference TRBV5-4 and TRBJ2-5 provide the parts outside the CDR3, is ETGVTQSPTHLIKTRGQQVTLRCSSQSGHNTVSWYQQALGQGPQFIFQYYREEENGRGNFPPRFSGLQFPNYSSELNVNALELDDSALYLCASSRGGTGVTQETQYFGPGTRLLVL.

For this clone: A clone one base away is much larger, so this may be a read error. The rearrangement uses TRBV7-2 and TRBJ1-1, with D hard to call. The CDR3 has 13 amino acids. Trimming removed 6 bases from V and 5 bases from J, with 13 bases in between. Germline V gene lookup returns CDR1 SGHTA and CDR2 FQGNSA. The CDR3 spells CASRDGLGTEAFF. The CDR3 nucleotides are TGTGCCAGCAGGGACGGGCTGGGGACTGAAGCTTTCTTT. Filled out from reference TRBV7-2 and TRBJ1-1, the complete variable domain reads GAGVSQSPSNKVTEKGKDVELRCDPISGHTALYWYRQSLGQGLEFLIYFQGNSAPDKSGLPSDRFSAERTGGSVSTLTIQRTQQEDSAVYLCASRDGLGTEAFFGQGTRLTVV.

In DNA form, the CDR3 reads TGTGCCAGCAGCTTAGCGTTGCCAGGTCACGAGCAGTACTTC. Its protein product is CASSLALPGHEQYF. The chain combines TRBV7-9 with TRBJ2-7; D is unclear. The CDR3 length is 14 residues. Trimming took 0 bases from V and 5 from J, leaving 11 bases between them. Germline lookup yields CDR1 SEHNR and CDR2 FQNEAQ (reference sequence).

The genes are TRBV9 and TRBJ1-4; the match to TRBD1 covers 7 bases. The V segment lost 0 bases and the J segment 0 bases; nucleotides outside the gene matches: 2. CDR1 SGDLS and CDR2 YYNGEE come from the germline V gene. The CDR3 has 16 residues. The CDR3 DNA is TGTGCCAGCAGCGTAGAAGGGGGCGCAACTAATGAAAAACTGTTTTTT. This encodes CASSVEGGATNEKLFF.

This clone came up a few times. V is TRBV2 and J is TRBJ2-3; D gene uncertain. Germline values: CDR1 SNHLY, CDR2 FYNNEI. The CDR3 spans 14 residues. V was cut by 3 bases and J by 0 bases, with 7 bases left in between. The CDR3 spells CASSDVRSTDTQYF. CDR3 coding DNA: TGTGCCAGCAGTGACGTCAGGAGCACAGATACGCAGTATTTT.

This rearrangement joins TRBV19 to TRBJ2-5; D is uncertain. CDR3 length: 13 amino acids. V was trimmed by 4 bases and J by 1 base, leaving 7 bases between them. Germline loops: CDR1 LNHDA, CDR2 SQIVND (reference sequence). CDR3 DNA sequence: TGTGCCAGTAGTAGTCAGAGCCAAGAGACCCAGTACTTC. It encodes CASSSQSQETQYF.

V and J are TRBV6-1 and TRBJ2-7; tentative D call: TRBD1 (6 bases). V was clipped by 4 bases and J by 2 bases, with 12 bases between them. Germline lookup yields CDR1 MNHNS and CDR2 SASEGT. The CDR3 has 14 residues. For the CDR3, the DNA is TGTGCCAGCAGTGGGGGGCCGGGTCCCTACGAGCAGTACTTC. It codes for CASSGGPGPYEQYF.

This chain joins TRBV7-9 and TRBJ1-4; D is unclear. V shed 1 base and J shed 3 bases, with 9 bases lying between them. Looked up from germline, CDR1 is SEHNR and CDR2 is FQNEAQ (reference sequence). There are 15 residues in the CDR3. The CDR3 loop is CASSLGGDANEKLFF. The CDR3 coding sequence is TGTGCCAGCAGCTTAGGCGGGGATGCTAATGAAAAACTGTTTTTT.

The rearrangement uses TRBV5-1 and TRBJ2-7; TRBD2 matches 8 bases. Trimming at V came to 2 bases and at J to 6 bases, leaving 4 bases not matched to a gene. This CDR3 is 13 amino acids long. Germline CDR1 SGHRS, CDR2 YFSETQ. CDR3 sequence (DNA): TGCGCCAGCAGCTTTAGCGGGATTGGCGAGCAGTACTTC. It is translated as CASSFSGIGEQYF. The variable domain in full, with the rest retrieved from reference TRBV5-1 and TRBJ2-7, is KAGVTQTPRYLIKTRGQQVTLSCSPISGHRSVSWYQQTPGQGLQFLFEYFSETQRNKGNFPGRFSGRQFSNSRSEMNVSTLELGDSALYLCASSFSGIGEQYFGPGTRLTVT.

This clone was recorded many times. V is TRBV5-4 and J is TRBJ2-5; D unresolved. The germline CDR1 and CDR2 sequences are SGHNT and YYREEE (reference sequence). The V and J ends lost 4 bases and 1 base respectively, with 11 bases between them. The CDR3 extends over 14 amino acids. CDR3 in DNA: TGTGCCAGCAGCACTGACGGCCCCCAAGAGACCCAGTACTTC. This codes for CASSTDGPQETQYF.

V usage is TRBV5-1 and J usage is TRBJ2-7; D not resolved. V lost 0 bases and J lost 0, with 10 bases in between. CDR1 is SGHRS, CDR2 YFSETQ, per germline. CDR3 size: 15 residues. As DNA, the CDR3 is TGCGCCAGCAGCTTGGAACCTCTTTTCTCCTACGAGCAGTACTTC. Translated: CASSLEPLFSYEQYF.

This clone has a handful of counts. J is TRBJ2-3 and V is TRBV7-9, with D perhaps matching TRBD2 (5 bases). Per germline, CDR1 SEHNR and CDR2 FQNEAQ (reference sequence). The V gene lost 6 bases and the J gene lost 3 bases, with 16 bases spanning the gap. The length of the CDR3 is 15 residues. DNA of the CDR3: TGTGCCAGCAGTCCCCGCTTCGGGGTGACAGATACGCAGTATTTT. It yields the protein CASSPRFGVTDTQYF.

The V call is TRBV5-6, the J call TRBJ1-6; D not resolved. The CDR3 covers 15 residues. V lost 4 bases and J lost 6, with 14 bases in between. Germline assignment: CDR1 SGHDT and CDR2 YYEEEE. The DNA for the CDR3 is TGTGCCAGCAGCCGCCGGACGGGAGGTAATTCACCCCTCCACTTT. This sequence encodes CASSRRTGGNSPLHF.

This clone was counted once. The genes are TRBV7-8 and TRBJ1-1; D not certain. The V gene's germline CDR1 is SGHVS and CDR2 FQNEAQ. The CDR3 extends over 13 amino acids. Trimming removed 5 bases at V and 11 bases at J, with 18 bases between. In DNA form, the CDR3 reads TGTGCCAGCAGCAGAGAGGGAGGGCGAGAGGCTTTCTTT. This translates into CASSREGGREAFF.